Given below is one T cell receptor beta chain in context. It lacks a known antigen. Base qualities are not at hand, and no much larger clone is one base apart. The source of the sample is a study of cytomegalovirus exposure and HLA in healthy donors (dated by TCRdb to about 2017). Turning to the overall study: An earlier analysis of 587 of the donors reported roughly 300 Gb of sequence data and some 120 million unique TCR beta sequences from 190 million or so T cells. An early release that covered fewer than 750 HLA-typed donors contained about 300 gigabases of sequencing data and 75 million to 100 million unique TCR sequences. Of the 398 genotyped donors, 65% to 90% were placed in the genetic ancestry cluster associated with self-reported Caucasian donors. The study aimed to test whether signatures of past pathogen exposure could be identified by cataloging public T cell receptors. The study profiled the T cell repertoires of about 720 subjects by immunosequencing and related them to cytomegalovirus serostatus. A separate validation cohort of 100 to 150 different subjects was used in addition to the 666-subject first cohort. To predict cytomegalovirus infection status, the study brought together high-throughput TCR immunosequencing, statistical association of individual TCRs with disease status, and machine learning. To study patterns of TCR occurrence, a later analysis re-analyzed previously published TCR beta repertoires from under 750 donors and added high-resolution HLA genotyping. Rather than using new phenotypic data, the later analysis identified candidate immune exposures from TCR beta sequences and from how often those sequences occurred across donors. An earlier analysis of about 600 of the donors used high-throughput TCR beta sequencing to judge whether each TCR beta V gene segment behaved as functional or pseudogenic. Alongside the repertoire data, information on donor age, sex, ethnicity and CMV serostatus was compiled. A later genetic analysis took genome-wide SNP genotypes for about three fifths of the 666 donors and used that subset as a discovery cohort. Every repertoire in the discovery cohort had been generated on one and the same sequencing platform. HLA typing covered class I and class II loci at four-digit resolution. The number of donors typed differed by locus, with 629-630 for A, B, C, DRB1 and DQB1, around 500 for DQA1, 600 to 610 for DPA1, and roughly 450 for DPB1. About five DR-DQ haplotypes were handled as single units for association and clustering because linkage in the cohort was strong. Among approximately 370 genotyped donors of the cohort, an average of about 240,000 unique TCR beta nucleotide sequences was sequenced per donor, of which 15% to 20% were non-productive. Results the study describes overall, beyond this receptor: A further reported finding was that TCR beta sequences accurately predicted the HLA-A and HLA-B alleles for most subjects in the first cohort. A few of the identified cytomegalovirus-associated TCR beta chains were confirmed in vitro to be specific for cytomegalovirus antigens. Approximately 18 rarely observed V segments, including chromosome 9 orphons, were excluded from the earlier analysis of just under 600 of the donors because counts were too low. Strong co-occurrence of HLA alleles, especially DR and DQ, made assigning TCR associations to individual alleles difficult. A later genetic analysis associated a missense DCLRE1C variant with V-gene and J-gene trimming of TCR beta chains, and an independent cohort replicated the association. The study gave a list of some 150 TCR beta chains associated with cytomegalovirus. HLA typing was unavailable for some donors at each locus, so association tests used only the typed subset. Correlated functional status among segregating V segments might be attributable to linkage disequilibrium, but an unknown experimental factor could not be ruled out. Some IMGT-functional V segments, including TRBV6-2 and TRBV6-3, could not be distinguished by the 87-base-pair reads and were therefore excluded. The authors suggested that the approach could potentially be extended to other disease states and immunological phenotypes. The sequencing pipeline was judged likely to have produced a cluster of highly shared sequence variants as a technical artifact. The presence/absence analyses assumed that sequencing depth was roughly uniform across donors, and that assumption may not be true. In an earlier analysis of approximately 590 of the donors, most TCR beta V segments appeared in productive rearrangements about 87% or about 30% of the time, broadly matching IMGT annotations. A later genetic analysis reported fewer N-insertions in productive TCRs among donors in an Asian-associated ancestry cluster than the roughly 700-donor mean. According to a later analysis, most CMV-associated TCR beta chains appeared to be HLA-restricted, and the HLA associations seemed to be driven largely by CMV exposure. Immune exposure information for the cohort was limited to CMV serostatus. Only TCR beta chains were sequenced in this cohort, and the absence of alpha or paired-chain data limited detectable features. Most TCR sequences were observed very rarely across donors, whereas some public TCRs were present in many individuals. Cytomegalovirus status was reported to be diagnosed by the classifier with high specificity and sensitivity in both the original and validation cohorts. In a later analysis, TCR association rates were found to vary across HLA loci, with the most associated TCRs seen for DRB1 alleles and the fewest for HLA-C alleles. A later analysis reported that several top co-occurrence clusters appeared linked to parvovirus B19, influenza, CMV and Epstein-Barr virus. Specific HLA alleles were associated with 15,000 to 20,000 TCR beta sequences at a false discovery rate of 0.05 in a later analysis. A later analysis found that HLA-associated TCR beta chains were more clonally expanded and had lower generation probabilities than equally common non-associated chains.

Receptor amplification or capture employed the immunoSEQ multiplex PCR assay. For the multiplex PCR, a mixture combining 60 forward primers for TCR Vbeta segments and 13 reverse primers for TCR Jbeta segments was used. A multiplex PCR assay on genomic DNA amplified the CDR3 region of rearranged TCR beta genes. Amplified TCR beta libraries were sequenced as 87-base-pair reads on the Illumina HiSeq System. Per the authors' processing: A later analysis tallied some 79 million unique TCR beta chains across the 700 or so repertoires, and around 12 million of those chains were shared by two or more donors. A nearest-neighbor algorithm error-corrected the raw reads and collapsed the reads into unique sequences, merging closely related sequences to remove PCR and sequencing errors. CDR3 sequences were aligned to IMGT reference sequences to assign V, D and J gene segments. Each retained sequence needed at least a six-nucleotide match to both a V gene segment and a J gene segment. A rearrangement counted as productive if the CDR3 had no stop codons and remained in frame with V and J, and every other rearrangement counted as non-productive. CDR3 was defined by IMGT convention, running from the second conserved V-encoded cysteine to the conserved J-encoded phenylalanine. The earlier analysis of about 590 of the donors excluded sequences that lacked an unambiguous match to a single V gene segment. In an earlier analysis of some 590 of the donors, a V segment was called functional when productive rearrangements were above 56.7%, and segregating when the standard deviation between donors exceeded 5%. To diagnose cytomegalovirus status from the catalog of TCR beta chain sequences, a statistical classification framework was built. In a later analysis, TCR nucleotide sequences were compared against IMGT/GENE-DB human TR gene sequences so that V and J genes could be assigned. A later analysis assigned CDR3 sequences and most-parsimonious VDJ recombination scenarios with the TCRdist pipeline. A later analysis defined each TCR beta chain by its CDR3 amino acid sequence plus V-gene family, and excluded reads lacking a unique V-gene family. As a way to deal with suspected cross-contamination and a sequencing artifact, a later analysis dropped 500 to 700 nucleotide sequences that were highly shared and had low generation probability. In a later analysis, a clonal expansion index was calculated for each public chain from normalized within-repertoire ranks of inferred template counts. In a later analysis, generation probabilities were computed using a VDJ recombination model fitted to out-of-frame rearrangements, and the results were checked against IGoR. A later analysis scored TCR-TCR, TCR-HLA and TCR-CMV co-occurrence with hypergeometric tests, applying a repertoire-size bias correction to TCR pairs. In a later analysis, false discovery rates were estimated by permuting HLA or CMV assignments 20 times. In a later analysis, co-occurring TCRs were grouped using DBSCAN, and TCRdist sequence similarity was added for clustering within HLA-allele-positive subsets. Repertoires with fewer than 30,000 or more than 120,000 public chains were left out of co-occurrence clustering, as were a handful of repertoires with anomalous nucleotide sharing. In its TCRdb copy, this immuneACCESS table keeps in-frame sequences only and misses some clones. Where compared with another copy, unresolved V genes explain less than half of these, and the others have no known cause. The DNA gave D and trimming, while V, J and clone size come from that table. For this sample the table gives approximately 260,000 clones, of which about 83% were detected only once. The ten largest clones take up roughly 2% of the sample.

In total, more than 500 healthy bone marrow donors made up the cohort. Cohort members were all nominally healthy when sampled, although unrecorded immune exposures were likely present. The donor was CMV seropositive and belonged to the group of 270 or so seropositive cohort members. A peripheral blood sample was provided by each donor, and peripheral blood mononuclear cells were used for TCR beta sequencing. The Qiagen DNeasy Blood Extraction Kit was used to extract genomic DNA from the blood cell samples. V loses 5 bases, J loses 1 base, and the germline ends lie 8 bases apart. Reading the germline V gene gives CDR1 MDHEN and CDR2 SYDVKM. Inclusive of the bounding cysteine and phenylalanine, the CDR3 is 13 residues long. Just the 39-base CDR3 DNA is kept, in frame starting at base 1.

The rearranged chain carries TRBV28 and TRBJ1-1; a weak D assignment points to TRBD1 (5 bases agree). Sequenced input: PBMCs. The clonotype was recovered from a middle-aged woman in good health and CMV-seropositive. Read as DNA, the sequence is TGTGCCAGCAGTAGGGGCAGGAACACTGAAGCTTTCTTT. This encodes CASSRGRNTEAFF.